Here is one TCR beta chain with its context. CDR3 length: 16 residues. Trimming shortened V by 3 bases and J by 5 bases, and 19 bases separated the two germline ends. Germline CDR1 MRHNA, CDR2 SNTAGT. The data derive from a study of OX40 agonist ivuxolimab in advanced cancers. Turning to the study itself: It was permissible to have had prior anti-PD-1, anti-PD-L1 or anti-CTLA-4 therapy, and around 43% had some.

Here immunoSEQ multiplex PCR was the method, and the copy in TCRdb shows in-frame clones only, minus some. The table includes 75,000 to 95,000 clones, about 87% detected once. Material: CD4+ or CD8+ T cells sorted from blood, obtained in a trial of the OX40 agonist ivuxolimab. This receptor was identified in an adult with an advanced solid tumor such as melanoma, head and neck, liver or kidney cancer. The chain joins TRBV6-4 to TRBJ1-2; a weak D match, TRBD1 (6 bases). The DNA for the CDR3 is TGTGCCAGCAGTGAATCGGGACAAGGCCCTATTTATGGCTACACCTTC. It encodes CASSESGQGPIYGYTF.